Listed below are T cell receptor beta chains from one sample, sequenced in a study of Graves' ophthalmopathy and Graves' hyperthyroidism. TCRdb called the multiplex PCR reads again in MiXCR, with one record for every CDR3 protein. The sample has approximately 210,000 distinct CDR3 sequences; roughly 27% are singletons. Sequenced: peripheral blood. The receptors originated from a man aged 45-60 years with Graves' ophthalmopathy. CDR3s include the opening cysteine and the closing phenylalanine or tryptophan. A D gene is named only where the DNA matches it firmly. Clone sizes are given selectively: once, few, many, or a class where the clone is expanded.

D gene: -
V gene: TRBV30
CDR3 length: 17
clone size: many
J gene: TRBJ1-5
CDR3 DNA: TGTGCCTGGAGTGTACGTGGGAGGGAATGGCGGTATCAGCCCCAGCATTTT
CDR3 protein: CAWSVRGREWRYQPQHF

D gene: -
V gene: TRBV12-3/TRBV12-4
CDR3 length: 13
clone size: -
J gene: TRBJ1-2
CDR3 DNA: TGTGCCAGCAGTGCGGGGCAGGACTATGGCTACACCTTC
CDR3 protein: CASSAGQDYGYTF

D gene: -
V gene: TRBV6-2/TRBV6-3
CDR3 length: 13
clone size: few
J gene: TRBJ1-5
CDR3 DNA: TGTGCCAGCAGTTACCAGCTCAATCAGCCCCAGCATTTT
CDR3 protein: CASSYQLNQPQHF

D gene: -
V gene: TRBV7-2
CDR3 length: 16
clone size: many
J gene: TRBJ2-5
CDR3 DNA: TGTGCCAGCAGCCCCTCGGGGTGGGGGGCCCAAGAGACCCAGTACTTC
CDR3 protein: CASSPSGWGAQETQYF

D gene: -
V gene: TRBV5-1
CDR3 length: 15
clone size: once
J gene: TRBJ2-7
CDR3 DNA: TGCGCCAGCAGCTTGGGCGCAGCCCGGAATTACGAGCAGTACTTC
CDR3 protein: CASSLGAARNYEQYF

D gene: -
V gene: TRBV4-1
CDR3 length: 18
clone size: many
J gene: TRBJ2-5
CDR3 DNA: TGCGCCAGCAGCCAAGGCCTTGGGCTAGCTGACGGGCAAGAGACCCAGTACTTC
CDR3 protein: CASSQGLGLADGQETQYF

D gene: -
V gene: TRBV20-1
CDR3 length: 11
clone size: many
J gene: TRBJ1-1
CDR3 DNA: TGCAGTGTCACGAAGGAGGATTACGCTTTCTTT
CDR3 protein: CSVTKEDYAFF

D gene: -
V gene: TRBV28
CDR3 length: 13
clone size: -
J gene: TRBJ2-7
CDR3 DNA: TGTGCCAGCAGTTTTAAACAGGGCGCCGAGCAGTACTTC
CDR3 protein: CASSFKQGAEQYF

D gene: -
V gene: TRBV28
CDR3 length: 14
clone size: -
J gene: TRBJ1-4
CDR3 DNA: TGTGCCAGCAGTACGCCAAGACAGAATGAAAAACTGTTTTTT
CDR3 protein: CASSTPRQNEKLFF

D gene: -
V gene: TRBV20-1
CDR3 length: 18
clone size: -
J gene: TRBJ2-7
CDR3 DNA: TGCAGTGCTGTAGCGGAGGATACCTCCGACTCTTTCTCCTACGAGCAGTACTTC
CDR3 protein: CSAVAEDTSDSFSYEQYF

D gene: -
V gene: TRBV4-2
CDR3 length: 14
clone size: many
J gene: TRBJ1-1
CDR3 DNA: TGTGCCAGCAGCCAACCGACGGTGAACACTGAAGCTTTCTTT
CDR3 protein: CASSQPTVNTEAFF

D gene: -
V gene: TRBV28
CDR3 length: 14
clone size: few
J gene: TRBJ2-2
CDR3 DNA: TGTGCCAGCAGTTCCCCAGGGGGGGCCGGGGAGCTGTTTTTT
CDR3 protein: CASSSPGGAGELFF

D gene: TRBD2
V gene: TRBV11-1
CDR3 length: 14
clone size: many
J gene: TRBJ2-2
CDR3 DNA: TGTGCCAGCAGCCCGGGACTAGCCCGCCGGGAGCTGTTTTTT
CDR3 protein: CASSPGLARRELFF

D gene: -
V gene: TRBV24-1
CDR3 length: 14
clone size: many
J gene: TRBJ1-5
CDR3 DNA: TGTGCCACCAGTGAGTGGGGAAGCAATCAGCCCCAGCATTTT
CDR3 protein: CATSEWGSNQPQHF

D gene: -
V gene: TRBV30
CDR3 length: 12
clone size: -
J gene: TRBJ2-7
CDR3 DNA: TGTGCCTGGAGTCCCTCGGGATACGAGCAGTACTTC
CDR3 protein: CAWSPSGYEQYF

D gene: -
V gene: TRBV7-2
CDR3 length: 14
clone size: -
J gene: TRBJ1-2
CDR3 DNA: TGTGCCAGCAGTACCCCCGCCGAGGTTTATGGCTACACCTTC
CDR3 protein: CASSTPAEVYGYTF

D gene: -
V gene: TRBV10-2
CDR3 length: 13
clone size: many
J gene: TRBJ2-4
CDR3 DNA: TGCGCCAGCAGTGATAACAGCAAAAACATTCAGTACTTC
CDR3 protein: CASSDNSKNIQYF

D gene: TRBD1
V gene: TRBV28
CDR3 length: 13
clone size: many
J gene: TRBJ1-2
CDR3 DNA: TGTGCCAGCAGTCCCGGGACAGGGAGTGGCTACACCTTC
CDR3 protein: CASSPGTGSGYTF

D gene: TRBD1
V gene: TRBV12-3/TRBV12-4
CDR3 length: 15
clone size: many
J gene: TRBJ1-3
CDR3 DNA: TGTGCCAGCAGCCTCGGGACAGACTCTGGAAACACCATATATTTT
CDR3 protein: CASSLGTDSGNTIYF

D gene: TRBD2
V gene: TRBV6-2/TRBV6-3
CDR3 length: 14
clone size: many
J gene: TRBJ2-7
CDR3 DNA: TGTGCCAGCAGTCCTAGCGGGAGAGGGTACGAGCAGTACTTC
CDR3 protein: CASSPSGRGYEQYF

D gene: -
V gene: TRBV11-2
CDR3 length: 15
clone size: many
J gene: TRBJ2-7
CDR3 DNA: TGTGCCAGCAGCTTAATGCGGGAACACTGGGGAGAGCAGTACTTC
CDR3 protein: CASSLMREHWGEQYF

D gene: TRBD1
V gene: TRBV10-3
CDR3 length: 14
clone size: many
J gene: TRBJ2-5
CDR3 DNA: TGTGCCATCAGGGGGGGACAGGGAGAAGAGACCCAGTACTTC
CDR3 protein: CAIRGGQGEETQYF

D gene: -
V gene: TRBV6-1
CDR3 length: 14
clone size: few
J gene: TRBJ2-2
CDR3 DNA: TGTGCCAGCAATCCGGGAGAGGTTGGCGGGGAGCTGTTTTTT
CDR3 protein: CASNPGEVGGELFF

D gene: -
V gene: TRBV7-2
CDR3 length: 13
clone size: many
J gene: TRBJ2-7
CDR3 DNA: TGTGCCAGCAGATCCGGAGTCCACTACGAGCAGTACTTC
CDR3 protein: CASRSGVHYEQYF

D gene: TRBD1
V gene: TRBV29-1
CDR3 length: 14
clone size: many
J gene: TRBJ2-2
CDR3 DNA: TGCAGCGTTCCCGGACAGGGGGCAGGCGGGGAGCTGTTTTTT
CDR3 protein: CSVPGQGAGGELFF

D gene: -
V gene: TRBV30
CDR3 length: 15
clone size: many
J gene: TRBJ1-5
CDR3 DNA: TGTGCCTGGAGTGTCGGGGCCGGGGACAATCAGCCCCAGCATTTT
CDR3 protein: CAWSVGAGDNQPQHF

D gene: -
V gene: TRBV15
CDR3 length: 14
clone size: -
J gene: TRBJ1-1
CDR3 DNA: TGTGCCACCAGCAGTCCGGCTCTGAACACTGAAGCTTTCTTT
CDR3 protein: CATSSPALNTEAFF

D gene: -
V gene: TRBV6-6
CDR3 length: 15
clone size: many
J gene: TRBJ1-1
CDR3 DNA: TGTGCCAGCAGTTACGGAGGGAGAAGGAACACTGAAGCTTTCTTT
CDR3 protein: CASSYGGRRNTEAFF

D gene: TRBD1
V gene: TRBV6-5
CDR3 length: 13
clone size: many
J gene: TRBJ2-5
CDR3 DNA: TGTGCCAGCAGGGGACAGAACCAAGAGACCCAGTACTTC
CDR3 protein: CASRGQNQETQYF

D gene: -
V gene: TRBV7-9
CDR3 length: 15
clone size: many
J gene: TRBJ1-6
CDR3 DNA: TGTGCCAGCAGCTTAAAGACTTGGGGTAATTCACCCCTCCACTTT
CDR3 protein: CASSLKTWGNSPLHF

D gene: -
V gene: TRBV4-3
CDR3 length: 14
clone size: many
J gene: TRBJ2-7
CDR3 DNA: TGCGCCAGCAGCCTCCGGGAGTACGTGAACGAGCAGTACTTC
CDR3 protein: CASSLREYVNEQYF

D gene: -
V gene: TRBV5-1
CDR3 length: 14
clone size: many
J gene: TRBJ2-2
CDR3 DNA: TGCGCCAGCAGAATGACAGGCCACACCGGGGAGCTGTTTTTT
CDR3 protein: CASRMTGHTGELFF

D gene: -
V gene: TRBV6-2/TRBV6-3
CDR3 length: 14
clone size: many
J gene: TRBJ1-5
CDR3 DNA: TGTGCCAGCAGACGCTCACTCGGGTATCAGCCCCAGCATTTT
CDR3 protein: CASRRSLGYQPQHF

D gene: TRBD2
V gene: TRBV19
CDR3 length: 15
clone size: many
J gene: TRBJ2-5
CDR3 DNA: TGTGCCAGCTCAAATCCGGGACTAGCTGGGGAGACCCAGTACTTC
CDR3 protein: CASSNPGLAGETQYF

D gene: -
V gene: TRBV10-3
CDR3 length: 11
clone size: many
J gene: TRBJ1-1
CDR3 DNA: TGTGCCATCCAAGGGGGGGCTGAAGCTTTCTTT
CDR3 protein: CAIQGGAEAFF

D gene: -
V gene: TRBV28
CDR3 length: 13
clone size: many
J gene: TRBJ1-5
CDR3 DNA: TGTGCCAGCAGTCCCTTATACCATCAGCCCCAGCATTTT
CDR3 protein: CASSPLYHQPQHF

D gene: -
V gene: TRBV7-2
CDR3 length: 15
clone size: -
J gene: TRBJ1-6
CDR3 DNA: TGTGCCAGCAGCTTATGGAACTCCTATAATTCACCCCTCCACTTT
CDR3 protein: CASSLWNSYNSPLHF

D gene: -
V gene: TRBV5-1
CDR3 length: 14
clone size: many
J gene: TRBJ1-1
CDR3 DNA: TGCGCCAGCAGCCGGACAGTCCCGAACACTGAAGCTTTCTTT
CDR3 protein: CASSRTVPNTEAFF

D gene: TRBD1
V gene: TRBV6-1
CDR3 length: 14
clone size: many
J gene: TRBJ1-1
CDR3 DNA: TGTGCCAGCAGGGGGGACAGGGTCGGCACTGAAGCTTTCTTT
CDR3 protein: CASRGDRVGTEAFF

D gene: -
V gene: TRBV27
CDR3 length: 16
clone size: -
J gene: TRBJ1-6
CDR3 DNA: TGTGCCAGCAGAACCCAGGGGAGGCATAATAATTCACCCCTCCACTTT
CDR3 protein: CASRTQGRHNNSPLHF

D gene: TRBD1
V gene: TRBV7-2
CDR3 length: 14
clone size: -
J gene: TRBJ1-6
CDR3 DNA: TGTGCCAGCAGCACACGACAGGGAGTCTTCACCCTCCACTTT
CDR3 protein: CASSTRQGVFTLHF

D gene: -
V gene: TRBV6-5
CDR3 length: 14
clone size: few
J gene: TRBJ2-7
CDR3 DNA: TGTGCCAGCAGTTACTACGGACAGAGTTACGAGCAGTACTTC
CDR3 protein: CASSYYGQSYEQYF

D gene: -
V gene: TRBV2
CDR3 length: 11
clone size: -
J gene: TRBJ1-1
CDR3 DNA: TGTGCCAGCGGTCCGGGACCGAAAGCTTTCTTT
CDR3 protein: CASGPGPKAFF

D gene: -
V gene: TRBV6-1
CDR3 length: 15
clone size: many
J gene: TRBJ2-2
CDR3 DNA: TGTGCCAGCAGTCCTGACAGTATATGGACCGGGGAGCTGTTTTTT
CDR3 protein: CASSPDSIWTGELFF